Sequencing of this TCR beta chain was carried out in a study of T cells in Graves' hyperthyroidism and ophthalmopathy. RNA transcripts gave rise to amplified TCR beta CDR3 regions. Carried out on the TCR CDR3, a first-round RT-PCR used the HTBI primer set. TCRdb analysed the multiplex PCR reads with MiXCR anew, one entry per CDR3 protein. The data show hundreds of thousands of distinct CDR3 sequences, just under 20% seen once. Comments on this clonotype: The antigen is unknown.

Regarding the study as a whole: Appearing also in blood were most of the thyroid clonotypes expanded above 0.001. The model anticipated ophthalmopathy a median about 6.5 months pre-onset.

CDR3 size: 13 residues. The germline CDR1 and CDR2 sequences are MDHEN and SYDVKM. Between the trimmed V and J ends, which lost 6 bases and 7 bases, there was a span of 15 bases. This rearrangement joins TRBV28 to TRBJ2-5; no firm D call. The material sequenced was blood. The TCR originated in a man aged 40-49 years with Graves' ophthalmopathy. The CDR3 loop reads CASSPLVGRTQYF. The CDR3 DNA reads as TGTGCCAGCAGCCCTCTTGTCGGTAGGACCCAGTACTTC.